The 7 T cell receptor beta chains in this list originate from one sample, sequenced in a study of blood T cell repertoires in COVID-19. Using immunoSEQ multiplex PCR, the repertoire was profiled, and TCRdb retains in-frame clones only, with some absent. Of under 300,000 clones in the sample, roughly 89% were seen once. The source material was peripheral blood. Source of these receptors: a woman aged 60-70 years with COVID-19, enrolled during active disease.

CDR3 sequence reads: CASSAAGLRETQYF. In nucleotides, the CDR3 is TGCGCCAGCAGCGCAGCGGGGTTAAGAGAGACCCAGTACTTC. V usage is TRBV5-1 and J usage is TRBJ2-5, with 7 bases that match TRBD2. The ends lost 4 bases at V and 4 bases at J; junction bases unmatched: 7. CDR3 length: 14 residues. Germline CDR1 is SGHRS and CDR2 is YFSETQ.

The chain combines TRBV9 with TRBJ2-3; 10 bases agree with TRBD1. The germline CDR1 and CDR2 sequences are SGDLS and YYNGEE. This CDR3 is built from 16 residues. With 4 bases clipped from V and 2 bases from J, the junction kept 7 bases outside the gene matches. DNA for the CDR3: TGTGCCAGCAGCCCCATGGGGACAGGGGTCACAGATACGCAGTATTTT. Amino acid sequence: CASSPMGTGVTDTQYF.

A single count supports this clone. The chain is built from TRBV7-3 and TRBJ2-3, with 8 bases lining up with TRBD1. V lost 4 bases and J lost 2; bases outside the gene matches: 2. Per germline, CDR1 SGHTA and CDR2 FQGTGA. This CDR3 spans 14 amino acids. This CDR3 reads CASSSGQVTDTQYF. The CDR3 DNA reads as TGTGCCAGCAGCTCGGGACAGGTCACAGATACGCAGTATTTT.

CDR3 region: CASSIVASGGPLAYNEQFF. The CDR3 coding sequence is TGTGCCAGTAGTATAGTGGCTAGCGGGGGCCCCCTTGCCTACAATGAGCAGTTCTTC. V usage is TRBV19 and J usage is TRBJ2-1; 10 bases map to TRBD2. V lost 1 base and J lost 2; bases outside the gene matches: 11. The CDR3 length is 19 residues. Germline-derived CDR1 and CDR2 are LNHDA and SQIVND (reference sequence).

The V and J genes are TRBV2 and TRBJ1-6; tentatively, D is TRBD1 (6 bases). CDR3 length equals 14 residues. V lost 3 bases and J lost 7, with 10 bases in between. Germline V gene lookup returns CDR1 SNHLY and CDR2 FYNNEI. The CDR3 sequence is CASSEWTDNSPLHF. Written as DNA, the CDR3 is TGTGCCAGCAGTGAGTGGACAGACAATTCACCCCTCCACTTT.

The rearrangement uses TRBV12-5 and TRBJ1-5, with no clear D. Germline assignment: CDR1 LGHNT and CDR2 FRNRAP. V shed 0 bases and J shed 5 bases, with 5 bases lying between them. This CDR3 has 13 residues. DNA of the CDR3: TGTGCTAGTGGTTTGGTTCCCGATCAGCCCCAGCATTTT. Amino acid sequence: CASGLVPDQPQHF. Full variable domain (rest looked up from reference TRBV12-5 and TRBJ1-5): DARVTQTPRHKVTEMGQEVTMRCQPILGHNTVFWYRQTMMQGLELLAYFRNRAPLDDSGMPKDRFSAEMPDATLATLKIQPSEPRDSAVYFCASGLVPDQPQHFGDGTRLSIL.

CDR3 in amino acids: CASSVGVEGGETQYF. CDR3 DNA sequence: TGTGCCAGCAGCGTAGGAGTAGAGGGAGGGGAGACCCAGTACTTC. The genes are TRBV9 and TRBJ2-5; the match to TRBD2 covers 7 bases. The CDR3 is 15 amino acids. The J segment lost 5 bases and the V segment lost 0 bases, leaving 7 bases of the junction unmatched. Germline CDR1 reads SGDLS; CDR2 reads YYNGEE.